These T cell receptor beta chains were read from a single sample in a study of T-cell memory formation after mild COVID-19. TCRdb called the 5' RACE reads again in MiXCR, with one record for every CDR3 protein. This sample has 300,000 to 400,000 distinct CDR3 sequences, with less than 20% found just once. The sequencing input was PBMCs or a T cell subset sorted from them (not recorded which). These receptors were collected from a man aged 18 to 30 who had mild COVID-19 (a few samples of this study predate the infection). Cell type and time point are not known. CDR3s include the opening cysteine and the closing phenylalanine or tryptophan. D genes are given only for firm matches. Expanded clones are given a class, and other clones once, few, many or no size at all.

. . TRBJ2-4 TRBV5-8 CASSLLGIGDIQYF
few TRBD2 TRBJ2-3 TRBV6-5 CASSYSSSGGVLDTQYF
few TRBD1 TRBJ1-2 TRBV6-6 CASSLGQGAPGYTF
many TRBD1 TRBJ2-1 TRBV13 CASSLGQGYYNEQFF
few . TRBJ1-4 TRBV7-8 CASSLAGFNEKLFF
few TRBD1 TRBJ2-7 TRBV14 CASSQGRGQAF
few . TRBJ1-1 TRBV20-1 CSARDSAFEAFF
few TRBD2 TRBJ2-1 TRBV20-1 CSARDPSGGYNEQFF
. . TRBJ2-5 TRBV20-1 CSARGAPQETQYF
. . TRBJ1-5 TRBV20-1 CSARGPSGALQPQHF
. TRBD1 TRBJ1-6 TRBV6-1 CASRPGQGYNSPLHF
few . TRBJ2-2 TRBV12-3/TRBV12-4 CASRTGSNTGELFF
few TRBD2 TRBJ2-1 TRBV5-1 CASSVIAGGFNEQFF
many TRBD1 TRBJ1-4 TRBV4-2 CASSLQGAATNEKLFF
few TRBD1 TRBJ2-3 TRBV2 CASRMDRAPTDTQYF
. . TRBJ1-2 TRBV18 CASSPTGTAYGYTF
. . TRBJ2-7 TRBV7-9 CASSLDGLETGQSNEQYF
few TRBD2 TRBJ2-5 TRBV6-2/TRBV6-3 CASRPGVAGAARETQYF
many . TRBJ2-3 TRBV5-1 CASSGTSFDTQYF
many TRBD1 TRBJ2-7 TRBV7-8 CASQGDSATYEQYF
. . TRBJ2-1 TRBV5-5 CASSYTSYNEQFF
few TRBD2 TRBJ2-3 TRBV12-3/TRBV12-4 CASSLARTSGATSTDTQYF
few . TRBJ2-6 TRBV7-8 CASSRPSGANVLTF
. TRBD1 TRBJ1-1 TRBV7-9 CASSLIQGAYYTEAFF
few . TRBJ1-5 TRBV12-3/TRBV12-4 CASSPAGRGPQHF
. TRBD1 TRBJ2-7 TRBV12-3/TRBV12-4 CASSLGQGARSYEQYF
few . TRBJ2-1 TRBV3-1 CATSTSPPNEQFF
. TRBD1 TRBJ1-1 TRBV2 CASFRDRNTEAFF
. . TRBJ1-2 TRBV24-1 CATSLRSGAFGYTF
many TRBD1 TRBJ1-2 TRBV12-3/TRBV12-4 CASSLQGSYGYTF
. . TRBJ2-1 TRBV20-1 CSASKSEQFF
. . TRBJ1-1 TRBV18 CASSPPGTAEAFF
many . TRBJ2-5 TRBV15 CATSARKGLGETQYF
. . TRBJ2-5 TRBV24-1 CATSDLQTDQETQYF
. . TRBJ1-2 TRBV6-5 CASKQGSQRGYTF
few . TRBJ1-1 TRBV5-5 CASSLGRLVTEAFF
. TRBD2 TRBJ2-7 TRBV4-3 CASSQQEASGGYEQYF
few . TRBJ2-1 TRBV5-1 CASSLVGQGGNEQFF
many . TRBJ2-2 TRBV9 CASSASLSSMANTGELFF
few . TRBJ2-1 TRBV14 CASSQDRRGVEQFF